This T cell receptor beta chain originates from a study of regulatory T cells in long-lasting Graves disease. Time point reported: newly diagnosed GD, antithyroid drugs for less than 3 months. Preparation of the TCR library used RNA extracted from PBMCs. Study results and limitations: TRBV28 was favored in persistent disease, as were TRBJ1-2 and TRBJ2-5.

In building TCR beta libraries, iRepertoire HTBI primers were used together with Arm-PCR of CDR3 regions. TCRdb redid the calling of the multiplex PCR reads with MiXCR, one entry per CDR3 protein. The sample contains 200,000 to 250,000 distinct CDR3 sequences, roughly a fifth of which appear only once. There are many counts of this clonotype. The target antigen is unknown. Germline CDR1 and CDR2: GTSNPN and SVGIG (reference sequence). This CDR3 region has 15 residues. V lost 1 base, J lost 5 bases, and 7 bases stayed unmatched. The data were also submitted as part of a second study, on T cells in Graves' hyperthyroidism and ophthalmopathy. That work contributes: For Graves' hyperthyroidism to be stable, ophthalmopathy could not progress within 18 months. Recently diagnosed hyperthyroidism of less than 2 months' duration affected patients aged 18 to 65.

This receptor was taken from a woman aged 25 to 39 with Graves disease. The J gene is TRBJ2-5, the V gene TRBV30; 10 nucleotides align to TRBD1. This specimen consisted of peripheral blood mononuclear cells (PBMCs), obtained at new diagnosis, from a patient treated with antithyroid drugs. CDR3 nucleotides: TGTGCCTGGAGTGGTAACGACAGGGGGCGTGAGACCCAGTACTTC. As protein: CAWSGNDRGRETQYF.